The 21 T cell receptor beta chains in this list originate from one sample, sequenced in a study of blood T cells in healthy people across ages. Together with a sample-barcoded 5' primer, a J-beta primer mix was included in a second PCR lasting roughly 6 to 12 cycles. TCRdb analysed the 5' RACE reads with MiXCR anew, one entry per CDR3 protein. The sample includes about 1.7 million distinct CDR3 sequences, roughly 30% of them seen just once. Sample: blood. The receptors derive from a woman aged 25 to 39 in good health.

Turning to this clonotype: The junction departs from the called germline gene at one end, perhaps through a read error. This chain connects TRBV5-1 to TRBJ1-1; 8 bases are shared with TRBD1. Germline V gene data show CDR1 as SGHRS and CDR2 as YFSETQ. The CDR3 sequence is 16 residues long. The DNA of the CDR3 is TGCGCCAGCAGCTTGGAGATGGGACAGGCGGGCACTGAAGGTTTCTTT. This encodes CASSLEMGQAGTEGFF.

In this sample, this clonotype turned up a few times. The chain uses TRBV5-1 and TRBJ2-4; possible D gene TRBD2, 5 bases. The germline V gene has CDR1 SGHRS and CDR2 YFSETQ. This CDR3 has 16 amino acids. V was trimmed by 0 bases and J by 2 bases, leaving 12 bases between them. CDR3 in amino acids: CASSLDGMGTKNIQYF. The CDR3 DNA follows: TGCGCCAGCAGCTTGGACGGGATGGGGACCAAAAACATTCAGTACTTC.

The chain uses TRBV4-1 and TRBJ2-5; TRBD2 matches at 13 bases. With 4 bases clipped from V and 4 bases from J, the junction kept 15 bases outside the gene matches. Germline loops: CDR1 MGHRA, CDR2 YSYEKL. The CDR3 runs 19 residues. CDR3 region: CASSPPAGLAGEDAETQYF. CDR3 nucleotides: TGCGCCAGCAGCCCCCCCGCTGGACTAGCGGGAGAAGACGCAGAGACCCAGTACTTC.

The chain has TRBV7-9 and TRBJ1-2; no clear D gene. The CDR3 consists of 14 residues. Per the germline V gene, CDR1 is SEHNR and CDR2 is FQNEAQ (reference sequence). V lost 1 base to trimming and J lost 4 bases, with 10 bases between them. The CDR3 here is CASSLVVNFYGYTF. The CDR3 DNA reads as TGTGCCAGCAGCTTAGTAGTCAATTTCTATGGCTACACCTTC.

V and J are TRBV5-1 and TRBJ2-1, with D possibly matching TRBD1 (6 bases). V lost 7 bases and J 2 bases, leaving 16 bases between the germline ends. The CDR3 covers 15 residues. CDR1 SGHRS and CDR2 YFSETQ come from the germline V gene. CDR3 coding DNA: TGCGCCAGCGGGTCTAGGGGGATGGCCTACAATGAGCAGTTCTTC. Its translation is CASGSRGMAYNEQFF.

Concerning this clonotype itself: Germline and junction disagree at one end, which may indicate a read error. The chain joins TRBV27 to TRBJ1-1; D ambiguous. Germline V lookup: CDR1 MNHEY, CDR2 SMNVEV (reference sequence). This CDR3 has 12 residues. The CDR3 sequence is CTSSLRNTEAFF. Written as DNA, the CDR3 is TGCACCAGCAGTTTGAGGAACACTGAAGCTTTCTTT.

The sample holds a few counts of this clonotype. The V and J genes are TRBV28 and TRBJ2-7; TRBD1 matches at 11 bases. The length of the CDR3 is 14 residues. Trimming removed 6 bases from V and 4 bases from J; junction bases left unmatched: 5. Germline lookup yields CDR1 MDHEN and CDR2 SYDVKM. The CDR3: CASRGTGGVYEQYF. In nucleotides, the CDR3 is TGTGCCAGCAGGGGGACAGGGGGTGTTTACGAGCAGTACTTC.

The chain carries TRBV29-1 and TRBJ1-1; perhaps TRBD1 as D (5 bases). This CDR3 has 13 amino acids. The germline V and J ends were trimmed by 6 bases and 2 bases, with 13 bases remaining between them. Germline CDR1 is SQVTM and CDR2 is ANQGSEA. The CDR3 protein is CSVARVFNTEAFF. For the CDR3, the DNA is TGCAGCGTGGCCAGGGTTTTTAACACTGAAGCTTTCTTT. The full variable domain, rest sourced from reference TRBV29-1 and TRBJ1-1, is SAVISQKPSRDICQRGTSLTIQCQVDSQVTMMFWYRQQPGQSLTLIATANQGSEATYESGFVIDKFPISRPNLTFSTLTVSNMSPEDSSIYLCSVARVFNTEAFFGQGTRLTVV.

This chain connects TRBV10-3 to TRBJ1-3; TRBD1 might be the D (6 bases). The germline CDR1 and CDR2 sequences are ENHRY and SYGVKD. This CDR3 region has 17 residues. V was clipped by 2 bases and J by 0 bases, with 14 bases between them. Here the CDR3 reads CAISEASTGLSGNTIYF. As DNA, the CDR3 is TGTGCCATCAGTGAGGCCTCTACAGGGCTCTCTGGAAACACCATATATTTT.

V is TRBV12-3 or TRBV12-4 and J is TRBJ2-5, with D perhaps given as TRBD1 or TRBD2 (5 bases each). The CDR3 loop spans 19 amino acids. V was trimmed by 6 bases and J by 5 bases, leaving 31 bases between them. For the CDR3, the DNA is TGTGCCAGCAGGCCCGGGTCAGGAGACTTTCTAAGTTGGGGGGAGACCCAGTACTTC. Translation gives CASRPGSGDFLSWGETQYF.

This rearrangement joins TRBV12-3 or TRBV12-4 to TRBJ2-2, with 8 nucleotides matching TRBD2. The CDR3 has 15 residues. Losses at the gene ends were 7 bases for V and 7 bases for J; bases not matched to a gene: 11. The CDR3 region has the DNA TGTGCCAGCAATCCCCGGGAGGGCATCGTCGGGGAGCTGTTTTTT. It encodes CASNPREGIVGELFF.

V and J are TRBV20-1 and TRBJ2-1; D unclear. Germline V gene sequence: CDR1 DFQATT, CDR2 SNEGSKA (reference sequence). The CDR3 is 15 amino acids. The ends were cut back, 6 bases at V and 1 base at J, with 16 bases in the middle. The CDR3 DNA follows: TGCAGTGCCAACTCTGGTAGCTCGTCCTACAATGAGCAGTTCTTC. Protein: CSANSGSSSYNEQFF.

Note on this clonotype: This may arise from a read error, as a much more abundant clone is one base away. The chain employs TRBV12-3 or TRBV12-4 and TRBJ2-4, with TRBD2 identical over 15 bases. The J call is uncertain, as TRBJ2-7 better fits the DNA end. CDR3 length: 20 residues. CDR3 region: CASSSGLAGGSPVVFYEQYF. CDR3 DNA sequence: TGTGCCAGCAGTTCTGGACTAGCGGGAGGGTCCCCCGTAGTGTTCTACGAGCAGTACTTC.

There are a few counts of this clonotype. This chain joins TRBV28 and TRBJ2-2; the D gene could be TRBD1 or TRBD2 (5 bases each). This CDR3 has 13 amino acids. The V gene's germline CDR1 is MDHEN and CDR2 SYDVKM. V was clipped by 8 bases and J by 7 bases, with 14 bases between them. The CDR3 DNA sequence: TGTGCCAGCTGGGAGAGGGGCGTCGGGGAGCTGTTTTTT. As protein: CASWERGVGELFF.

This chain uses TRBV20-1 with TRBJ1-1; no clear D. CDR1 is DFQATT, CDR2 SNEGSKA, per germline (reference sequence). This CDR3 is built from 14 residues. With 0 bases removed from V and 4 bases from J, the gap between germline ends came to 12 bases. CDR3 in DNA: TGCAGTGCTAGAGATCGGGTCAGGAGCACTGAAGCTTTCTTT. This sequence encodes CSARDRVRSTEAFF.

This clonotype was recorded a few times. The genes are TRBV5-1 and TRBJ2-5; tentatively, D is TRBD1 (6 bases). V gave up 4 bases and J gave up 1 base, with 14 bases separating them. This CDR3 region has 15 residues. Germline CDR1 and CDR2: SGHRS and YFSETQ. CDR3 bases: TGCGCCAGCAGCCCCTTAACAGGGACCCAAGAGACCCAGTACTTC. Its translation: CASSPLTGTQETQYF.

As DNA, the CDR3 is TGCGCCAGCAGCCAAAAAGCCAATGAGCAGTTCTTC. Translating it yields CASSQKANEQFF. The rearrangement links TRBV4-1 to TRBJ2-1, with D hard to call. This CDR3 is 12 amino acids long. Trimming left V 2 bases short and J 6 bases short, with 5 bases between. The germline V gene has CDR1 MGHRA and CDR2 YSYEKL.

In its sample, this clonotype was seen many times. Here the CDR3 reads CASSYGEWKQYF. The CDR3 DNA sequence: TGTGCCAGCAGTTATGGGGAATGGAAGCAGTACTTC. This chain links TRBV12-3 or TRBV12-4 with TRBJ2-7, with D uncertain. V was clipped by 4 bases and J by 8 bases, with 12 bases between them. There are 12 residues in the CDR3.

This clonotype was picked up a small number of times. The chain is built from TRBV7-2 and TRBJ2-7; 9 bases match TRBD1. CDR1 is SGHTA, CDR2 FQGNSA, per germline. The J segment lost 3 bases and the V segment lost 6 bases, leaving 12 bases of the junction unmatched. The CDR3 loop spans 16 amino acids. The CDR3 sequence is CASSLREQGASYEQYF. The CDR3 DNA follows: TGTGCCAGCAGTCTCCGAGAACAGGGGGCCAGCTACGAGCAGTACTTC. The full variable domain, rest sourced from reference TRBV7-2 and TRBJ2-7, is GAGVSQSPSNKVTEKGKDVELRCDPISGHTALYWYRQSLGQGLEFLIYFQGNSAPDKSGLPSDRFSAERTGGSVSTLTIQRTQQEDSAVYLCASSLREQGASYEQYFGPGTRLTVT.

This clonotype was counted ten times or more. J is TRBJ2-1 and V is TRBV7-9; the match to TRBD2 covers 11 bases. Losses at the gene ends were 3 bases for V and 4 bases for J; bases not matched to a gene: 11. This CDR3 contains 18 residues. Per germline, CDR1 SEHNR and CDR2 FQNEAQ (reference sequence). DNA of the CDR3: TGTGCCAGCAGCTTGCGGACTAGCGGGCCAACGTGGTACAATGAGCAGTTCTTC. It encodes CASSLRTSGPTWYNEQFF. Supplemented by reference TRBV7-9 and TRBJ2-1, the full variable domain reads DTGVSQNPRHKITKRGQNVTFRCDPISEHNRLYWYRQTLGQGPEFLTYFQNEAQLEKSRLLSDRFSAERPKGSFSTLEIQRTEQGDSAMYLCASSLRTSGPTWYNEQFFGPGTRLTVL.

This clonotype was seen repeatedly, ten times or more. The chain carries TRBV10-3 and TRBJ2-6; possible D gene TRBD1, 5 bases. The CDR3 contains 14 residues. Trimming pared 6 bases from V and 1 base from J, leaving 7 bases between. Germline CDR1 and CDR2: ENHRY and SYGVKD. The CDR3 DNA reads as TGTGCCATCAGAAGGGGTTCTGGGGCCAACGTCCTGACTTTC. Its protein product is CAIRRGSGANVLTF.